This T cell receptor beta chain was obtained from a study of shared clonotypes between healthy human individuals. Study-level background: For every donor, three CD4 naive, three CD4 memory, two CD8 naive and one CD8 memory plates were used.

Germline V gives CDR1 SGHVS, CDR2 FQNEAQ. With 4 bases removed from V and 0 bases from J, the gap between germline ends came to 13 bases. CDR3 length: 16 residues. Comment on this clone: Its target is unknown.

The study's findings and limits: Rarefaction gave evidence that sorted-subset sequencing remained incomplete despite large depth. Some naive CD4 clonotypes, around 4.9%, turned up in common across four donors.

Cells designated naive CD8 were CD45RO-negative and were positively selected for CCR7, with terminally differentiated effector memory CD45RA+ cells excluded. The authors' processing: ImmunoSEQ output lacked quality scores and full-length reads, limiting matched filtering. Sequencing used immunoSEQ multiplex PCR; TCRdb keeps in-frame clones, though not all of them. D and trimming were read from the DNA, whereas the V and J calls and clone size are those reported in that table. The top ten clones hold more than 0.9% of a sample with 1.5 million to 2.5 million clones, around 96% of them seen once. This TCR derives from a man aged 18 to 29 in good health. The material sequenced was naive CD8+ T cells sorted from blood. The J gene is TRBJ2-1, the V gene TRBV7-8; perhaps TRBD2 as D (5 bases). The CDR3 protein is CASSSLGRSSYNEQFF. CDR3 DNA: TGTGCCAGCAGCTCACTAGGACGGAGCTCCTACAATGAGCAGTTCTTC.